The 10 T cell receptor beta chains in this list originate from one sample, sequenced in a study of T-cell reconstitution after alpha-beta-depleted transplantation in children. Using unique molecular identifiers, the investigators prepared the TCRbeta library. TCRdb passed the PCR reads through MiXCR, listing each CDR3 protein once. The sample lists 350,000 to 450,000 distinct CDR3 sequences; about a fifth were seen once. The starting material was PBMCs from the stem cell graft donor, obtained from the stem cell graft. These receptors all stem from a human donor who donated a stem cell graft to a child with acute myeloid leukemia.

In nucleotides, the CDR3 is TGTGCCAGCAGCAAAGAAAAAGGCGGGAGCTCCTACAATGAGCAGTTCTTC. This encodes CASSKEKGGSSYNEQFF. The gene calls are TRBV21-1 and TRBJ2-1. TRBV21-1 is labeled a pseudogene. The CDR3 totals 17 residues.

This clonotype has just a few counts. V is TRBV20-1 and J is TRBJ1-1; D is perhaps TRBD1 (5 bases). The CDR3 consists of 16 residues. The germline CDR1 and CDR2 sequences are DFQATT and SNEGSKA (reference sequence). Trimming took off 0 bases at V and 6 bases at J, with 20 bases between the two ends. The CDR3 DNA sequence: TGCAGTGCTAGAGACCGGGGGTCGCCCGGGGGGGCTGAAGCTTTCTTT. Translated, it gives CSARDRGSPGGAEAFF.

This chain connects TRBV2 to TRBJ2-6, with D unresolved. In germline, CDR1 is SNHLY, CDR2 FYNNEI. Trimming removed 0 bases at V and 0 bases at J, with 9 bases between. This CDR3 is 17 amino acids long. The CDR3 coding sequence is TGTGCCAGCAGTGAAGCTTACGGAGTCTCTGGGGCCAACGTCCTGACTTTC. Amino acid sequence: CASSEAYGVSGANVLTF.

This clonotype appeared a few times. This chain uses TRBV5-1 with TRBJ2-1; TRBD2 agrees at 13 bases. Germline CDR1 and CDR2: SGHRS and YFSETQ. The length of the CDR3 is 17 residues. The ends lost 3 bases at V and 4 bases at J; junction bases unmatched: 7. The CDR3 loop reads CASSSRTSGSMYNEQFF. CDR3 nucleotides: TGCGCCAGCAGCTCTCGGACTAGCGGGAGTATGTACAATGAGCAGTTCTTC.

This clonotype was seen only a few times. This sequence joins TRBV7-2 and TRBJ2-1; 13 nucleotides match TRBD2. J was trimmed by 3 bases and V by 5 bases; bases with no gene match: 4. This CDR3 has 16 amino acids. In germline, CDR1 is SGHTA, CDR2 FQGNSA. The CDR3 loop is CASSPGLAGLYNEQFF. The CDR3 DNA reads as TGTGCCAGCAGCCCGGGACTAGCGGGGCTCTACAATGAGCAGTTCTTC.

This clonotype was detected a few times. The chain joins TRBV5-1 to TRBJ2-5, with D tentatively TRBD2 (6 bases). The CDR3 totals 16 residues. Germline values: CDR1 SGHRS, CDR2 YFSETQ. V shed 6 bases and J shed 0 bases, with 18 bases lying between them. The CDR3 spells CASTSVGGGYQETQYF. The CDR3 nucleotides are TGCGCCAGCACCTCCGTCGGGGGTGGGTACCAAGAGACCCAGTACTTC. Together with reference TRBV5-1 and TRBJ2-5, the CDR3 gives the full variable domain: KAGVTQTPRYLIKTRGQQVTLSCSPISGHRSVSWYQQTPGQGLQFLFEYFSETQRNKGNFPGRFSGRQFSNSRSEMNVSTLELGDSALYLCASTSVGGGYQETQYFGPGTRLLVL.

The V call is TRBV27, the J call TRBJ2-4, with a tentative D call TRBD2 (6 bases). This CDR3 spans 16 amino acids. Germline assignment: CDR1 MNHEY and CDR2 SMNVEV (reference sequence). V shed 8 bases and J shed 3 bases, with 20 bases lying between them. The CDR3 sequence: CASRRSSGAGKNIQYF. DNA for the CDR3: TGTGCCAGCCGCAGGAGTTCGGGAGCGGGCAAAAACATTCAGTACTTC.

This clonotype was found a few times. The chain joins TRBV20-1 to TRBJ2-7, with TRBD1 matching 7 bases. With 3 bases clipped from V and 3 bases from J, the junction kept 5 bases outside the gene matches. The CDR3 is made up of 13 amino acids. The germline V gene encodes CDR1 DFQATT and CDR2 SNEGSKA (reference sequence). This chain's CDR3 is CSASPGTDYEQYF. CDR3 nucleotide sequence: TGCAGTGCTAGCCCCGGGACAGACTACGAGCAGTACTTC.

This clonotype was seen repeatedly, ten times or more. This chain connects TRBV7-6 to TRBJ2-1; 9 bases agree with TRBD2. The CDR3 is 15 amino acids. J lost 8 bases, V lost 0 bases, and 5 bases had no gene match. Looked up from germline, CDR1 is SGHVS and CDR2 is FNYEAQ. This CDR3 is CASSLAGAGGDEQFF. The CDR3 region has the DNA TGTGCCAGCAGCTTAGCGGGGGCGGGAGGGGATGAGCAGTTCTTC.

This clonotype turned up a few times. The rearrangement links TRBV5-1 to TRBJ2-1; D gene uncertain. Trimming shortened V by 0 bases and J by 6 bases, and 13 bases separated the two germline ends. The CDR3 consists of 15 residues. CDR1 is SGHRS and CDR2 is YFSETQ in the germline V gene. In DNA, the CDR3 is TGCGCCAGCAGCTTGGTAGGCCTAGTCTCCAATGAGCAGTTCTTC. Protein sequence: CASSLVGLVSNEQFF.